These T cell receptor beta chains were read from a single sample in a study of blood T cell repertoires in COVID-19. TCRdb's table, derived via immunoSEQ multiplex PCR, lists solely in-frame clones and lacks some. This table holds about 180,000 clones, 80% to 85% found once. Sequencing was performed on peripheral blood. Receptor source: a woman in her 70s with COVID-19, enrolled during active disease. The CDR3 runs from the conserved cysteine through the conserved F or W. The D gene is left open where the match is weak.

V gene	D gene	J gene	CDR3 protein	CDR3 DNA
TRBV19	TRBD1	TRBJ2-7	CASSPNRGAFVYEQYF	TGTGCCAGTAGCCCGAACAGGGGAGCATTCGTCTACGAGCAGTACTTC
TRBV7-2	TRBD1	TRBJ2-7	CASSDWDRGKYEQYF	TGTGCCAGCAGCGACTGGGACAGGGGGAAGTACGAGCAGTACTTC
TRBV30	TRBD2	TRBJ2-1	CAWRMAGGPGEQFF	TGTGCCTGGAGGATGGCGGGAGGGCCGGGTGAGCAGTTCTTC
TRBV7-8	.	TRBJ2-2	CASSPYSQPTGELFF	TGTGCCAGCAGCCCTTACTCCCAACCCACCGGGGAGCTGTTTTTT
TRBV15	.	TRBJ2-5	CATSKLQQGMGETQYF	TGTGCCACCAGCAAGCTACAACAGGGTATGGGAGAGACCCAGTACTTC
TRBV7-2	TRBD2	TRBJ2-1	CASSLDGGGSYNEQFF	TGTGCCAGCAGCTTAGACGGCGGGGGCTCCTACAATGAGCAGTTCTTC
TRBV5-1	.	TRBJ2-5	CASSLNGALGGETQYF	TGCGCCAGCAGCCTAAATGGCGCCCTGGGAGGTGAGACCCAGTACTTC
TRBV27	TRBD2	TRBJ2-1	CASSSRTSGDVKFF	TGTGCCAGCAGTTCCCGGACTAGCGGGGACGTCAAGTTCTTC
TRBV27	TRBD1	TRBJ1-4	CASKNEPTGGGEKLFF	TGTGCCAGCAAAAATGAACCAACAGGGGGCGGTGAAAAACTGTTTTTT
TRBV28	.	TRBJ1-3	CASSSTVNSGNTIYF	TGTGCCAGCAGTTCGACAGTCAACTCTGGAAACACCATATATTTT